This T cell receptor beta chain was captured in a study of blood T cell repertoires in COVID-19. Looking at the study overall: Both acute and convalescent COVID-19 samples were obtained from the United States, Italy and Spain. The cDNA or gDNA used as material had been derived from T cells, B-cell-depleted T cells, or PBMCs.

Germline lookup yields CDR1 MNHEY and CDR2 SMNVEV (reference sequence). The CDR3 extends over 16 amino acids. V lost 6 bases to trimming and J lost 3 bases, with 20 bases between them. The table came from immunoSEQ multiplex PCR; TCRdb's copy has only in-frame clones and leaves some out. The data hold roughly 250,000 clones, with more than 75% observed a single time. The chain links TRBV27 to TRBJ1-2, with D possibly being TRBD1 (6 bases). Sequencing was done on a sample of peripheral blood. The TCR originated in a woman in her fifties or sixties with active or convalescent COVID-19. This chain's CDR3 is CASRSLQGIKDYGYTF. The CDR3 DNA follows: TGTGCCAGCAGGTCACTACAGGGTATCAAGGACTATGGCTACACCTTC.